This T cell receptor (beta chain) originates from a study of tumor-infiltrating T cells and Merkel cell polyomavirus (dated by TCRdb to the late 2010s). Concerning the study at large: In Merkel cell carcinoma patients, the study examined CD8+ T cells specific for the Merkel cell polyomavirus KLL epitope. The therapies patients received were varied and non-standardized, including chemotherapy, radiation and immunotherapies. Patients came in at different disease stages and had a median follow-up of around 2.5 years, ranging from roughly 1.1 to 6.0 years. In around 14 samples, KLL-tetramer-sorted cells taken from blood or tumor-infiltrating lymphocytes underwent TRB sequencing, as did about 12 matched whole-tumor samples. Most whole-tumor samples were obtained as 25-micron curls cut from formalin-fixed, paraffin-embedded tissue blocks. In the whole study, one tumor sample was a frozen nodal tumor digest, and another tumor sample was a flash-frozen core biopsy of a metastasis. The paper's findings and limits, for the study overall: KLL-specific TRB repertoires were found to be diverse and largely private, with only one public clonotype, shared by two patients, identified among roughly 400 unique sequences. A significant MCC-specific survival advantage (P = 0.0051) was associated with tumors having more unique KLL-specific clonotypes (about 5-108 vs 0-3). The small sample size of the study (n of about 12 patients) is recognized as a limitation. Only a single viral epitope was studied, so T cells against other Merkel cell polyomavirus epitopes were not captured. A higher fraction of KLL-specific T cells within tumors (about 1.8-18% versus about 0-0.14%) was associated with significantly better MCC-specific survival.

According to the germline V gene, CDR1 reads MGHRA and CDR2 reads YSYEKL. The CDR3 goes from the cysteine to the phenylalanine over 11 residues. Only the CDR3 part of the read is kept: 33 bases, read in frame from the first base. V loses 8 bases of germline sequence and J loses 5 bases, and the interval between the two ends is 9 bases. All patients' tumors stained robustly positive for Merkel cell polyomavirus Large T antigen by immunohistochemistry. Around 12 Merkel cell carcinoma patients with robust KLL-tetramer+ populations, above 0.04% of CD8+ T cells, in blood and/or cultured TIL were included. Every patient was Caucasian, and patient ages ranged from roughly 50 to 85 years, with a median of approximately 66 years. As for this clone: Its antigen specificity is not known. The sample holds no much larger clone one base away, and base qualities are not on file.

Receptors were amplified or captured by the immunoSEQ multiplex PCR assay. Genomic DNA extraction, TRB sequencing and normalization were performed by Adaptive Biotechnologies (Seattle, WA). As for the original processing: To compute clonality, the Shannon entropy of productive TRB sequences was normalized by log2 of unique productive sequences and then subtracted from one. To identify KLL-specific clonotypes in tumors, TCRbeta CDR3 amino acid sequences were matched against the sequences from the tetramer-sorted sample of each patient. TCRdb re-hosts the immuneACCESS table, in-frame sequences only. Its copies lack some clones; in the studies checked, an unresolved V gene accounts for under half of them, and the cause for the rest is not known. That table gives V, J and clone size, and the DNA gave D and trimming. The sample yields more than 2,500 clones; 84% were counted once. 9% to 10% of the sample comes from the top ten.

The source of this sequence is a man in his fifties or sixties with Merkel cell carcinoma. The chain joins TRBV4-1 to TRBJ1-1; TRBD1 is a possible D gene, resting on 5 matching bases. The sample consisted of tumor tissue. The nucleotides read TGCGCCAGCCGGGGGGGGACTGAAGCTTTCTTT. The resulting protein is CASRGGTEAFF.